The 8 T cell receptor beta chains given below trace back to one sample, sequenced in a study of blood T cell repertoires in COVID-19. Using immunoSEQ multiplex PCR, the repertoire was profiled, and TCRdb retains in-frame clones only, with some absent. In the table there are 200,000 or so clones, 75% to 85% of which are singletons. Material for sequencing was peripheral blood. These receptors were collected from a woman aged 80 or over with COVID-19, enrolled during active disease.

This clone was observed a single time. The chain carries TRBV7-2 and TRBJ2-3; D gene ambiguous. Germline CDR1 reads SGHTA; CDR2 reads FQGNSA. The CDR3 has 14 amino acids. With 3 bases removed from V and 1 base from J, the gap between germline ends came to 8 bases. For the CDR3, the DNA is TGTGCCAGCAGCTTGTTCTTAGGCACAGATACGCAGTATTTT. It specifies CASSLFLGTDTQYF. Looking up the rest from reference TRBV7-2 and TRBJ2-3 gives the full variable domain: GAGVSQSPSNKVTEKGKDVELRCDPISGHTALYWYRQSLGQGLEFLIYFQGNSAPDKSGLPSDRFSAERTGGSVSTLTIQRTQQEDSAVYLCASSLFLGTDTQYFGPGTRLTVL.

The rearrangement joins TRBV29-1 to TRBJ1-2, with D uncertain. The CDR3 is 13 residues long. Trimming removed 3 bases at V and 5 bases at J, with 13 bases between. CDR1 and CDR2 from the germline V gene are SQVTM and ANQGSEA. CDR3 region: CSVEGPDYYGYTF. The CDR3 bases are TGCAGCGTTGAGGGCCCGGACTATTATGGCTACACCTTC.

V and J are TRBV4-2 and TRBJ1-1; 10 nucleotides line up with TRBD1. CDR3 length equals 19 residues. The germline V gene encodes CDR1 LGHNA and CDR2 YNFKEQ. The ends lost 0 bases at V and 1 base at J; junction bases unmatched: 11. The CDR3 DNA follows: TGTGCCAGCAGCCAAGATAGAAGGGACAGGGGAGTGCGGAACACTGAAGCTTTCTTT. Amino acids: CASSQDRRDRGVRNTEAFF.

V and J are TRBV19 and TRBJ1-4; possibly TRBD1 for D (6 bases). The V end lost 6 bases, the J end lost 0 bases, and 11 bases lay between the germline ends. Per germline, CDR1 LNHDA and CDR2 SQIVND (reference sequence). This CDR3 region has 15 residues. CDR3 DNA sequence: TGTGCCAGTAGAAAACAGGGTGCAACTAATGAAAAACTGTTTTTT. It is translated as CASRKQGATNEKLFF.

The chain couples TRBV27 to TRBJ1-4, with D perhaps matching TRBD1 (6 bases). The V gene's germline CDR1 is MNHEY and CDR2 SMNVEV (reference sequence). The V gene lost 4 bases and the J gene lost 1 base, with 16 bases spanning the gap. The CDR3 spans 17 residues. As DNA, the CDR3 is TGTGCCAGCAGTTCCGGACAGACCACCTTAACTAATGAAAAACTGTTTTTT. It is translated as CASSSGQTTLTNEKLFF.

The chain couples TRBV3-1 (or the pseudogene TRBV3-2) to TRBJ1-1, with D uncertain. The V gene lost 1 base and the J gene lost 4 bases, with 7 bases spanning the gap. The CDR3 sequence is 13 residues long. Germline lookup yields CDR1 LGHDT and CDR2 YNNKEL (reference sequence). The CDR3 region has the DNA TGTGCCAGCAGCCAAGTAGGAGGCACTGAAGCTTTCTTT. Translating gives CASSQVGGTEAFF.

This clone was recorded only once. This sequence joins TRBV30 and TRBJ2-7, with D perhaps matching TRBD2 (6 bases). This CDR3 has 13 amino acids. Looked up from germline, CDR1 is GTSNPN and CDR2 is SVGIG (reference sequence). The ends were cut back, 1 base at V and 2 bases at J, with 9 bases in the middle. CDR3 DNA sequence: TGTGCCTGGAGTGGGGGGGACGCCTACGAGCAGTACTTC. This gives the protein CAWSGGDAYEQYF.

V usage is TRBV6-5 and J usage is TRBJ2-7; 10 positions match TRBD1. The germline CDR1 and CDR2 sequences are MNHEY and SVGAGI. With V trimmed by 8 bases and J by 4 bases, 8 bases remained unmatched. The CDR3 is 14 residues long. The DNA for the CDR3 is TGTGCCAGCCCCCCGGACAGGGGGTCTTACGAGCAGTACTTC. Its protein product is CASPPDRGSYEQYF.